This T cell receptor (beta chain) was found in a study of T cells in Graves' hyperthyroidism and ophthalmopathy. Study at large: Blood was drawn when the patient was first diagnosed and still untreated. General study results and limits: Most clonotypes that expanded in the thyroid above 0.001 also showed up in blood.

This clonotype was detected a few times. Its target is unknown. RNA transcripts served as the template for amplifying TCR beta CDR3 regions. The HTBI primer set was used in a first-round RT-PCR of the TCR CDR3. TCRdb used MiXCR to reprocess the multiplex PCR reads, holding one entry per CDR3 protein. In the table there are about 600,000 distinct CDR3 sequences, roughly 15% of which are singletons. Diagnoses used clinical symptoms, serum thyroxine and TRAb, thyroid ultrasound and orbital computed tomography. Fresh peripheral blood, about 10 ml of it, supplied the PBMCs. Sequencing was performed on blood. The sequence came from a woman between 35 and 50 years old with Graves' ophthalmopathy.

This chain's CDR3 is CASSYETGTHPGELFF. CDR3 bases: TGTGCCAGCAGTTACGAAACCGGGACCCACCCCGGGGAGCTGTTTTTT. This chain uses TRBV6-6 with TRBJ2-2; D possibly matches TRBD1 or TRBD2 (5 bases each). CDR1 MNHNY and CDR2 SVGAGI come from the germline V gene (reference sequence). Trimming shortened V by 2 bases and J by 6 bases, and 16 bases separated the two germline ends. CDR3 length equals 16 residues.